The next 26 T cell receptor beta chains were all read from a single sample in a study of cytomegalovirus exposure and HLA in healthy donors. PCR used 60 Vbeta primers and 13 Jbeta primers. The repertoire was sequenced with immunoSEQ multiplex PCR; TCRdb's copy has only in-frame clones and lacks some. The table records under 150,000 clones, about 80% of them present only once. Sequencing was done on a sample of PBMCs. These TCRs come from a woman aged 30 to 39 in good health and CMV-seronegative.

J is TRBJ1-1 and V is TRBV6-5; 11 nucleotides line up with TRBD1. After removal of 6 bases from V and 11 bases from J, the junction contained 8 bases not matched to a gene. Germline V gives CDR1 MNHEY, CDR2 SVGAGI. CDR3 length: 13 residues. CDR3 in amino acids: CASRRDRGERAFF. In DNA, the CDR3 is TGTGCCAGCAGACGGGACAGGGGGGAGAGGGCTTTCTTT.

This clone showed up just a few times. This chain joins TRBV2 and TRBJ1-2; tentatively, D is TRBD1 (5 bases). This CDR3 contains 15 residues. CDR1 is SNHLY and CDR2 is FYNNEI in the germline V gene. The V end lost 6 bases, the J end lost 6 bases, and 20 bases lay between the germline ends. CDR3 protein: CASRAGTALSHGYTF. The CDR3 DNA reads TGTGCCAGCAGGGCCGGGACTGCTCTATCCCATGGCTACACCTTC.

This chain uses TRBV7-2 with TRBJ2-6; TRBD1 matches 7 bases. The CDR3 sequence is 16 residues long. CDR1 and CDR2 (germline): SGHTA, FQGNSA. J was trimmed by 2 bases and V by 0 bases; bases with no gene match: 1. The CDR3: CASSLAGGTGANVLTF. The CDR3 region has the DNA TGTGCCAGCAGCTTAGCAGGGGGCACTGGGGCCAACGTCCTGACTTTC.

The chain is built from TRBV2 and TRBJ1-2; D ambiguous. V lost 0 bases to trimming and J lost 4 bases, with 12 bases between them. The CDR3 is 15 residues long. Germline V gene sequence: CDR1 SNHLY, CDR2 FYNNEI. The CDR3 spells CASSEAHGSGYGYTF. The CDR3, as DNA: TGTGCCAGCAGTGAAGCGCACGGGTCGGGCTATGGCTACACCTTC. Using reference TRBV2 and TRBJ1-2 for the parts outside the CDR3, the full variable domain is EPEVTQTPSHQVTQMGQEVILRCVPISNHLYFYWYRQILGQKVEFLVSFYNNEISEKSEIFDDQFSVERPDGSNFTLKIRSTKLEDSAMYFCASSEAHGSGYGYTFGSGTRLTVV.

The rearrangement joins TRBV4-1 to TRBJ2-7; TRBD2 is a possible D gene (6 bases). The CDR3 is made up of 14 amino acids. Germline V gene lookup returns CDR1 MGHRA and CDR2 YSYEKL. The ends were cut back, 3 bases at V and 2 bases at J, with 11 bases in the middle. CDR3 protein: CASSQGGGTYEQYF. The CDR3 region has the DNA TGCGCCAGCAGCCAGGGGGGTGGGACCTACGAGCAGTACTTC.

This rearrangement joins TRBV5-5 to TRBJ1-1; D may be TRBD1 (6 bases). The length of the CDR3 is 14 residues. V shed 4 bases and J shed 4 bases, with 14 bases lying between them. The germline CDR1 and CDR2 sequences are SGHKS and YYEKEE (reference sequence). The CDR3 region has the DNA TGTGCCAGCAGCGTAAGGACAGACGGCACTGAAGCTTTCTTT. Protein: CASSVRTDGTEAFF.

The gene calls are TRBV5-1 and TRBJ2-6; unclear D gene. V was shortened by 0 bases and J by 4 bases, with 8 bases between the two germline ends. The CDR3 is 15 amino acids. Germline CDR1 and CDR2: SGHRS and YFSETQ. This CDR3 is CASSLDRPGANVLTF. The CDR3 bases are TGCGCCAGCAGCTTGGACAGACCCGGGGCCAACGTCCTGACTTTC.

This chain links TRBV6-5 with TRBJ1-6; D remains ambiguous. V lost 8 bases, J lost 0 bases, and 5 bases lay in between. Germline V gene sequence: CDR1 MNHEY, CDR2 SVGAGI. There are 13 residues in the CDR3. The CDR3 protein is CASLLSYNSPLHF. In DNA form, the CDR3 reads TGTGCCAGCCTCCTCTCCTATAATTCACCCCTCCACTTT.

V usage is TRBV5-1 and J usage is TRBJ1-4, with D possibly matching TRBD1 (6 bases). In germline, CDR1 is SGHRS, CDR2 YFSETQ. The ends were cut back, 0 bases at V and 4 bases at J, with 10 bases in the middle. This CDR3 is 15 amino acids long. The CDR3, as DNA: TGCGCCAGCAGCTTGGACGGGACAAGTAATGAAAAACTGTTTTTT. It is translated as CASSLDGTSNEKLFF.

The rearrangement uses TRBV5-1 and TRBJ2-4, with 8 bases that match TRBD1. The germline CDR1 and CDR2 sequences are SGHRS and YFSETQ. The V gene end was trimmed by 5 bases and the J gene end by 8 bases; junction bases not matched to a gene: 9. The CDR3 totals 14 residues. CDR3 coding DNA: TGCGCCAGCAGTCCCGGACAGGGAGGATACATTCAGTACTTC. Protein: CASSPGQGGYIQYF.

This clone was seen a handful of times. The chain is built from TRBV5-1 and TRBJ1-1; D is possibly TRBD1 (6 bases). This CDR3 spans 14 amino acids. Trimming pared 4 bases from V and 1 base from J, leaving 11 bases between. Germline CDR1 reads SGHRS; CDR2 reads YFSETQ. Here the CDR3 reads CASSPDSRNTEAFF. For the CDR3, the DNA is TGCGCCAGCAGCCCGGACAGTCGGAACACTGAAGCTTTCTTT.

Written as DNA, the CDR3 is TGTGCCAGCAGTGAACGCAGGGATGGCTACACCTTC. Amino acid sequence: CASSERRDGYTF. The chain couples TRBV2 to TRBJ1-2; weak D call: TRBD1 (5 bases). From germline, CDR1 is SNHLY and CDR2 FYNNEI. This CDR3 is built from 12 residues. V shed 2 bases and J shed 6 bases, with 7 bases lying between them.

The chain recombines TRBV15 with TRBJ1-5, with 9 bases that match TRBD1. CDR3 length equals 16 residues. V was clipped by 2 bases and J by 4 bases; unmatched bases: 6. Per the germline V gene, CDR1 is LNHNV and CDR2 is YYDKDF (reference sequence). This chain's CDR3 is CATSRPTGGRNQPQHF. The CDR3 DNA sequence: TGTGCCACCAGCAGACCTACAGGGGGCAGGAATCAGCCCCAGCATTTT.

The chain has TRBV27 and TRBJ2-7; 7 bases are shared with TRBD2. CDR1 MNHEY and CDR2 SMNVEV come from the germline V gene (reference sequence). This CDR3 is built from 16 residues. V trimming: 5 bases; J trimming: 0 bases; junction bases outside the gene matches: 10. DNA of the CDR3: TGTGCCAGCAGTCCTATCTTTGCGGGGGTCTCCTACGAGCAGTACTTC. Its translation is CASSPIFAGVSYEQYF.

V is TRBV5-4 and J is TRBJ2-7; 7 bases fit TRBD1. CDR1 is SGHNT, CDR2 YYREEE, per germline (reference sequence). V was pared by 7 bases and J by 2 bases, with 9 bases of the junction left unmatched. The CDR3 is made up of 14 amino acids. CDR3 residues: CASELQGKTYEQYF. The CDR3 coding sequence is TGTGCCAGCGAATTACAGGGGAAAACCTACGAGCAGTACTTC.

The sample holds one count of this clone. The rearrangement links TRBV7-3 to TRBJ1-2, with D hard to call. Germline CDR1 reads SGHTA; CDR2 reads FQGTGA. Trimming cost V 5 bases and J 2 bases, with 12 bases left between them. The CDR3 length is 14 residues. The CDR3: CASSQTSSNYGYTF. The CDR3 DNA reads TGTGCCAGCAGCCAGACTTCTTCGAACTATGGCTACACCTTC.

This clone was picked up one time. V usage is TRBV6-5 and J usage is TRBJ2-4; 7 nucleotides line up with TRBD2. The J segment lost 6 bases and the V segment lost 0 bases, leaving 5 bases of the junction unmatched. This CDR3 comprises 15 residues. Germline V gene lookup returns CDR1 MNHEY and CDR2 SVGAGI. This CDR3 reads CASSYSLGGGNIQYF. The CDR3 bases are TGTGCCAGCAGTTACTCCCTGGGCGGGGGAAACATTCAGTACTTC.

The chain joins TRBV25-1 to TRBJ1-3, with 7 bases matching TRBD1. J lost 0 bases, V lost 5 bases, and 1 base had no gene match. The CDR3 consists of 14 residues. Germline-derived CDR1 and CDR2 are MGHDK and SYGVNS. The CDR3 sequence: CASSRQGSGNTIYF. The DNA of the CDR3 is TGTGCCAGCAGTCGACAGGGCTCTGGAAACACCATATATTTT. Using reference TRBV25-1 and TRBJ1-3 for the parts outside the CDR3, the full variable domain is EADIYQTPRYLVIGTGKKITLECSQTMGHDKMYWYQQDPGMELHLIHYSYGVNSTEKGDLSSESTVSRIRTEHFPLTLESARPSHTSQYLCASSRQGSGNTIYFGEGSWLTVV.

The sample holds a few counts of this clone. CDR3 bases: TGTGCCAGCAGCCGATCCCGGGGACAGGGACACCTGTTTTTT. Protein product: CASSRSRGQGHLFF. This chain joins TRBV11-2 and TRBJ1-4, with 9 bases fitting TRBD1. Per the germline V gene, CDR1 is SGHAT and CDR2 is FQNNGV. The CDR3 sequence is 14 residues long. The V and J ends lost 5 bases and 14 bases, in that order; junction bases with no gene match: 12.

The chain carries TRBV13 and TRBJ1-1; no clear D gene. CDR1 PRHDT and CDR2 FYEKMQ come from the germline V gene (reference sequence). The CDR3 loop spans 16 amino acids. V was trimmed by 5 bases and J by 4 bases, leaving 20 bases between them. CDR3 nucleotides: TGTGCCAGCAGCCCCCCTGGGGAGGGATGGAGCACTGAAGCTTTCTTT. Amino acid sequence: CASSPPGEGWSTEAFF.

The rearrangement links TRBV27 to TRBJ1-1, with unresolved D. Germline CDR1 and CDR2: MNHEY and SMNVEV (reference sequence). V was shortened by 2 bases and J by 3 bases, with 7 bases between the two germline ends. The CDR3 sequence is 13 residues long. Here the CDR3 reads CASSLRGYTEAFF. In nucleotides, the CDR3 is TGTGCCAGCAGTTTAAGAGGATACACTGAAGCTTTCTTT.

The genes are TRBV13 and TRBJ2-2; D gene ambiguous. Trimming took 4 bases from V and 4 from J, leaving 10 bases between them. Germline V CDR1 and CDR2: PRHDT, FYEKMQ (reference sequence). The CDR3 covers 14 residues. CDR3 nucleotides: TGTGCCAGCAGCTCCCGTCGTCGCACCGGGGAGCTGTTTTTT. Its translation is CASSSRRRTGELFF.

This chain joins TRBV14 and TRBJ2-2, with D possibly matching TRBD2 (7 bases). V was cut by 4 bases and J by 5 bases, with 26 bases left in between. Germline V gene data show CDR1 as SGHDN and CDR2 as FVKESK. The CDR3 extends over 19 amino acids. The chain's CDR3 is CASSLLRGPWGGPTGELFF. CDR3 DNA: TGTGCCAGCAGCCTACTGAGGGGACCCTGGGGGGGCCCGACCGGGGAGCTGTTTTTT.

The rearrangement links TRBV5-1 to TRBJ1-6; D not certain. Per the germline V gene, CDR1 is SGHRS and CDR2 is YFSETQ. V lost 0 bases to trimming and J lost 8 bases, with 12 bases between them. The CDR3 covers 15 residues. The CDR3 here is CASSLALADYSPLHF. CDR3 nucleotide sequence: TGCGCCAGCAGCTTGGCCTTGGCGGACTATTCACCCCTCCACTTT.

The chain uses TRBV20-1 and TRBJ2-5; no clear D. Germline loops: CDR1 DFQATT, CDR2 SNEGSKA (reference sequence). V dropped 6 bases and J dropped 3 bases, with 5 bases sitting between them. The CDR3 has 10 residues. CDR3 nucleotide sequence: TGCAGTGCCTCTGAAGAGACCCAGTACTTC. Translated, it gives CSASEETQYF.

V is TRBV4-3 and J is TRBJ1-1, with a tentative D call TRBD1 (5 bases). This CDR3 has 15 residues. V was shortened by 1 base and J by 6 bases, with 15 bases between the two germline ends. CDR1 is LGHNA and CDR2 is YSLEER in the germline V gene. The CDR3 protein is CASSQASGYVPEAFF. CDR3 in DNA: TGCGCCAGCAGCCAAGCGTCAGGGTATGTCCCTGAAGCTTTCTTT.